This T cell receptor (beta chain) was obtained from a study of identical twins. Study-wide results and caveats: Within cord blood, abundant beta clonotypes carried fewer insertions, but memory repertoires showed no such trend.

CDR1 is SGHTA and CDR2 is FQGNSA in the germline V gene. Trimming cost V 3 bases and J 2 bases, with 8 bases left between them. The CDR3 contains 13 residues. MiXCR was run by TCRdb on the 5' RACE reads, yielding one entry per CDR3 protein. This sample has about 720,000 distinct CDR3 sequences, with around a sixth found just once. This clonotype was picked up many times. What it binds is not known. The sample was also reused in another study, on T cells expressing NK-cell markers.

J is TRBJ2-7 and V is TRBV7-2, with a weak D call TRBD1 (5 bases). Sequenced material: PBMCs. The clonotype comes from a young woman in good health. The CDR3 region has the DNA TGTGCCAGCAGCTTGCCAGGGACCTACGAGCAGTACTTC. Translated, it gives CASSLPGTYEQYF.